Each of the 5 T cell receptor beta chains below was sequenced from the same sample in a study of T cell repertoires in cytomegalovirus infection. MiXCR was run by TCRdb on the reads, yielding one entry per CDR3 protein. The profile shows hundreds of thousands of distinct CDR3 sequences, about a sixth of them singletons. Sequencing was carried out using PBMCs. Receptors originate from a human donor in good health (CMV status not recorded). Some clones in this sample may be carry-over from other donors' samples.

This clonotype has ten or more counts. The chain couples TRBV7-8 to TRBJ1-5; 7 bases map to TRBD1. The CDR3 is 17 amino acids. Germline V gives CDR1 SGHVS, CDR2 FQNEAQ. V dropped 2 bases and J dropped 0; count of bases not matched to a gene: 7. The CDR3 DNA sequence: TGTGCCAGCAGCTTAAGATCAAGGGGGCTTAGCAATCAGCCCCAGCATTTT. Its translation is CASSLRSRGLSNQPQHF.

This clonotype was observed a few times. The CDR3 DNA reads as TGTGCCAGCACACCCCTATCCGGGGAGCTGTTTTTT. It encodes CASTPLSGELFF. The rearrangement joins TRBV28 to TRBJ2-2, with unresolved D. Germline V gene lookup returns CDR1 MDHEN and CDR2 SYDVKM. V lost 7 bases to trimming and J lost 6 bases, with 9 bases between them. CDR3 length: 12 amino acids.

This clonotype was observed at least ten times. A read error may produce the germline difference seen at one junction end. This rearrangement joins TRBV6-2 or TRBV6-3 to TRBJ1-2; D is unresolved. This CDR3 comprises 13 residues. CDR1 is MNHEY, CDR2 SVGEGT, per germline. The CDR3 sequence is CASSYKEQTPFAF. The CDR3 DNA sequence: TGTGCCAGCAGTTACAAGGAACAGACACCTTTCGCCTTC.

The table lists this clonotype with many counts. The CDR3 coding sequence is TGTGCCAGCAGCTTACGGGACAGCCCATCCTTGGGAGGCTACACCTTC. Protein product: CASSLRDSPSLGGYTF. V usage is TRBV7-8 and J usage is TRBJ1-2, with 7 nucleotides matching TRBD1. Trimming cost V 2 bases and J 8 bases; bases outside gene matches: 14. The CDR3 contains 16 residues. Germline V CDR1 and CDR2: SGHVS, FQNEAQ.

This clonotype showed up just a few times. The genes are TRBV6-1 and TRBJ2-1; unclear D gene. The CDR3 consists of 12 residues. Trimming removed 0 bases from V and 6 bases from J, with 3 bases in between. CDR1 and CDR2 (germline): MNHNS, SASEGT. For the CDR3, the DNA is TGTGCCAGCAGTGAAGCGGGCAATGAGCAGTTCTTC. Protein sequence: CASSEAGNEQFF.